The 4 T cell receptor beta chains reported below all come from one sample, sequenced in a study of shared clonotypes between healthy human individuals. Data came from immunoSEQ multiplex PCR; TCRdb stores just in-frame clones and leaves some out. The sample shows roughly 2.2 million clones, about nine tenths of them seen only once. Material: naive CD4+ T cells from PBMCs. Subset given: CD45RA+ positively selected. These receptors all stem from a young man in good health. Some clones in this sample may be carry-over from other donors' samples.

The CDR3 region has the DNA TGTGCCAGCAGCCCTAATTCGCCCGGGGAGCTGTTTTTT. It specifies CASSPNSPGELFF. V is TRBV9 and J is TRBJ2-2; D not certain. V was shortened by 4 bases and J by 6 bases, with 10 bases between the two germline ends. Germline V CDR1 and CDR2: SGDLS, YYNGEE. The CDR3 totals 13 residues.

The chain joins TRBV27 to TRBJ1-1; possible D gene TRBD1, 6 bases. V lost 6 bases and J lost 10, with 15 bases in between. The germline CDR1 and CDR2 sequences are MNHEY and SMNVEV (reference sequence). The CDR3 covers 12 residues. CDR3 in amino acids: CASSHTEGGAFF. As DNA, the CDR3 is TGTGCCAGCAGCCATACCGAGGGGGGAGCTTTCTTT.

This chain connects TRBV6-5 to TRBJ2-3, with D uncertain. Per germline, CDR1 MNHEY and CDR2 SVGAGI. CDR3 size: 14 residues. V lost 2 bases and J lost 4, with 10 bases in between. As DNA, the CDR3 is TGTGCCAGCAGTTACAGGCGGTTCCCAGATACGCAGTATTTT. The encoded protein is CASSYRRFPDTQYF.

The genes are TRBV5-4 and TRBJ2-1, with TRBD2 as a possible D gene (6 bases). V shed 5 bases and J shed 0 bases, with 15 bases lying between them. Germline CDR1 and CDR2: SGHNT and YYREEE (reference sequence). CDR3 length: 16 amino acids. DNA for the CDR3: TGTGCCAGCAGTCGGAGCGGGCCCAGCTCCTACAATGAGCAGTTCTTC. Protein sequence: CASSRSGPSSYNEQFF.